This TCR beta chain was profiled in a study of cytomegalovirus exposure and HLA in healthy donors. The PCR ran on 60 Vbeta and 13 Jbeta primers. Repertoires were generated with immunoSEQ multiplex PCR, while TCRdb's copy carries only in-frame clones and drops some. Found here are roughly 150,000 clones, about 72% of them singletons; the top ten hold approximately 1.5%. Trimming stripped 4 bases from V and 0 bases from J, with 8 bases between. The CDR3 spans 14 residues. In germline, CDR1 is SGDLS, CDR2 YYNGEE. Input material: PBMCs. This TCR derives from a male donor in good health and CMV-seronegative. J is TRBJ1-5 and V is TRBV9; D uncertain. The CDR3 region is CASSLGPSNQPQHF. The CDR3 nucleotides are TGTGCCAGCAGCCTGGGCCCTAGCAATCAGCCCCAGCATTTT.